This T cell receptor beta chain was profiled in a study of relationships among human T cell subsets. The study, taken as a whole, reports: Across seven subsets, gene usage, CDR3 length and N-additions did not differ significantly. Clones with over 100 reads held over 50% of CD8+ cytotoxic sequences.

The CDR3 extends over 15 amino acids. The V gene's germline CDR1 is SGHAT and CDR2 FQNNGV. The V gene lost 3 bases and the J gene lost 10 bases, with 16 bases spanning the gap. On this clonotype itself: Its antigen is currently unknown.

Regulatory T cells were selected from positively selected CD4+ cells using anti-CD25 beads. TCR alpha and beta CDR3s were amplified from mRNA by semiquantitative ARM-PCR. Exponential amplification used communal superprimers after tagged nested gene-specific primers in ARM-PCR. TCRdb re-analysed the multiplex PCR reads in MiXCR, keeping a single row per CDR3 protein. The profile covers some 13,000 distinct CDR3 sequences, with about 60% appearing a single time and roughly 2% taken by the ten largest. Sequencing input: Tregs sorted from blood. This TCR was recovered from a middle-aged man in good health. This chain connects TRBV11-2 to TRBJ1-6, with D possibly being TRBD1 (6 bases). This CDR3 is CASSLVYRADSPLHF. The CDR3 DNA reads TGTGCCAGCAGCTTGGTCTACAGGGCCGACTCACCCCTCCACTTT.